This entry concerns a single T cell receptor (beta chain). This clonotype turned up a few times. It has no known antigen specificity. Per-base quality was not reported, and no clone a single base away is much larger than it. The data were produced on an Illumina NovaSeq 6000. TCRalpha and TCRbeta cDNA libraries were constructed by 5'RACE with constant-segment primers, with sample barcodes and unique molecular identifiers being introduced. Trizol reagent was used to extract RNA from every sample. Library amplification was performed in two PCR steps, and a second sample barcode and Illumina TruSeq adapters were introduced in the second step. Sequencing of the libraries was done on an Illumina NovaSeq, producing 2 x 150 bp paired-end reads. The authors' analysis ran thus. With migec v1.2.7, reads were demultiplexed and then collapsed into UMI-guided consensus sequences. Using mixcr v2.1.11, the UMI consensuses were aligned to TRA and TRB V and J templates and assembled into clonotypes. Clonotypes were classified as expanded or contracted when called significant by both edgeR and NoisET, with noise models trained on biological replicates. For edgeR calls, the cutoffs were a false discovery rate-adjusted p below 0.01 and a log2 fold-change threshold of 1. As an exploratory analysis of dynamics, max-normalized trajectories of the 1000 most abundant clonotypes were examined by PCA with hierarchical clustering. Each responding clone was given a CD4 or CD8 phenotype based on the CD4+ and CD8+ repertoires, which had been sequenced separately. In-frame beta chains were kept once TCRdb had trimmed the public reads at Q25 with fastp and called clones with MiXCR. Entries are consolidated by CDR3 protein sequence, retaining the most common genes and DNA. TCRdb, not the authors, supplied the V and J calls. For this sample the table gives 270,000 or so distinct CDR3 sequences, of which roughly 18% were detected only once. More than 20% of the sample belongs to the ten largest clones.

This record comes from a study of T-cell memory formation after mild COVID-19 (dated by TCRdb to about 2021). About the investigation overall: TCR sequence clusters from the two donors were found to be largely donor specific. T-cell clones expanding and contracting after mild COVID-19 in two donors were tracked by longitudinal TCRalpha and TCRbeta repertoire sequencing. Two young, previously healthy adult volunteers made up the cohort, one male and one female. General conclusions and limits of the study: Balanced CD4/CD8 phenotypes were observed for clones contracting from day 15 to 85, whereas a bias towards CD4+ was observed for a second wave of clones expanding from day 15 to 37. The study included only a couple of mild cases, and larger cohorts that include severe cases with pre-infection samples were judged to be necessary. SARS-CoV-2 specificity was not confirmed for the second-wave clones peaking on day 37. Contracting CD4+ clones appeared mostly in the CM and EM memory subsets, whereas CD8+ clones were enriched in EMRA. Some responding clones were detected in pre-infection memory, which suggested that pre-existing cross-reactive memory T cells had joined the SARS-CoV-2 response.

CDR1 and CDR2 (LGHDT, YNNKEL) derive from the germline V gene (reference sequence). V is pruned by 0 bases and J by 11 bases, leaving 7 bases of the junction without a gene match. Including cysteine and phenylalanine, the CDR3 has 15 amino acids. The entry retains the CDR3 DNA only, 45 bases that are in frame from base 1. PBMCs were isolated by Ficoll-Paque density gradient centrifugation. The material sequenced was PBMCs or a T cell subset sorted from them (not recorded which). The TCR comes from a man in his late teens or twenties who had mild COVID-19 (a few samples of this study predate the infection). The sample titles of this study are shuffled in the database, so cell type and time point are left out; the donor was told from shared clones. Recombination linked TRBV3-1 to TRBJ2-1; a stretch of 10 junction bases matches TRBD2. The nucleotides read TGTGCCAGCAGCCAAGATCTGTGGACTAGCGGACAGCAGTTCTTC. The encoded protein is CASSQDLWTSGQQFF.